This T cell receptor beta chain appears in the sequencing data of a study of cytomegalovirus exposure and HLA in healthy donors. Study in general: Prior work identified around 120 million unique TCR beta sequences in some 180 million T cells. Findings of the study overall: Most TCR sequences showed up rarely, but some public TCRs showed up in many donors. Accurate prediction of HLA-A and HLA-B alleles (for most subjects) was reportedly achieved from TCR beta sequences. As a later analysis showed, several of the most significant clusters appeared to be linked to common viral pathogens.

Concerning this clone itself: As yet, its antigen is unknown.

PCR primers comprised 60 Vbeta and 13 Jbeta primers. Measured with immunoSEQ multiplex PCR; TCRdb has only the in-frame clones, and not every one. The repertoire has some 90,000 clones, 55% to 75% of them found once; the top ten carry approximately 2.9%. The CDR3 has 15 residues. Between the trimmed V and J ends, which lost 6 bases and 3 bases, there was a span of 15 bases. Germline assignment: CDR1 SGHVS and CDR2 FQNEAQ. The rearrangement links TRBV7-8 to TRBJ1-5, with a possible D match to TRBD1 (6 bases). The TCR was taken from a man aged 45-60 years in good health and CMV-seronegative. The sequencing input was PBMCs. The chain's CDR3 is CASSLGAGVNQPQHF. The CDR3 DNA sequence: TGTGCCAGCAGTCTAGGGGCAGGGGTCAATCAGCCCCAGCATTTT.